A single T cell receptor (beta chain) is shown here with its context. This specimen comes from a study of blood T cell repertoires in COVID-19. Background on the study: The cDNA or gDNA used as material had been derived from T cells, B-cell-depleted T cells, or PBMCs.

TCRdb's table, derived via immunoSEQ multiplex PCR, lists solely in-frame clones and lacks some. The sample has 330,000 or so clones; approximately 89% are singletons. CDR3 length: 15 residues. Germline CDR1 MGHDK, CDR2 SYGVNS. Deletions cut 6 bases from V and 0 bases from J, with 14 bases between. The sequenced sample was peripheral blood. This chain joins TRBV25-1 and TRBJ2-5; D uncertain. The receptor was derived from a woman aged 60-70 years with COVID-19, enrolled during active disease. The CDR3 here is CASSPLGSYQETQYF. The CDR3 DNA is TGTGCCAGCAGCCCCCTCGGGTCGTACCAAGAGACCCAGTACTTC.